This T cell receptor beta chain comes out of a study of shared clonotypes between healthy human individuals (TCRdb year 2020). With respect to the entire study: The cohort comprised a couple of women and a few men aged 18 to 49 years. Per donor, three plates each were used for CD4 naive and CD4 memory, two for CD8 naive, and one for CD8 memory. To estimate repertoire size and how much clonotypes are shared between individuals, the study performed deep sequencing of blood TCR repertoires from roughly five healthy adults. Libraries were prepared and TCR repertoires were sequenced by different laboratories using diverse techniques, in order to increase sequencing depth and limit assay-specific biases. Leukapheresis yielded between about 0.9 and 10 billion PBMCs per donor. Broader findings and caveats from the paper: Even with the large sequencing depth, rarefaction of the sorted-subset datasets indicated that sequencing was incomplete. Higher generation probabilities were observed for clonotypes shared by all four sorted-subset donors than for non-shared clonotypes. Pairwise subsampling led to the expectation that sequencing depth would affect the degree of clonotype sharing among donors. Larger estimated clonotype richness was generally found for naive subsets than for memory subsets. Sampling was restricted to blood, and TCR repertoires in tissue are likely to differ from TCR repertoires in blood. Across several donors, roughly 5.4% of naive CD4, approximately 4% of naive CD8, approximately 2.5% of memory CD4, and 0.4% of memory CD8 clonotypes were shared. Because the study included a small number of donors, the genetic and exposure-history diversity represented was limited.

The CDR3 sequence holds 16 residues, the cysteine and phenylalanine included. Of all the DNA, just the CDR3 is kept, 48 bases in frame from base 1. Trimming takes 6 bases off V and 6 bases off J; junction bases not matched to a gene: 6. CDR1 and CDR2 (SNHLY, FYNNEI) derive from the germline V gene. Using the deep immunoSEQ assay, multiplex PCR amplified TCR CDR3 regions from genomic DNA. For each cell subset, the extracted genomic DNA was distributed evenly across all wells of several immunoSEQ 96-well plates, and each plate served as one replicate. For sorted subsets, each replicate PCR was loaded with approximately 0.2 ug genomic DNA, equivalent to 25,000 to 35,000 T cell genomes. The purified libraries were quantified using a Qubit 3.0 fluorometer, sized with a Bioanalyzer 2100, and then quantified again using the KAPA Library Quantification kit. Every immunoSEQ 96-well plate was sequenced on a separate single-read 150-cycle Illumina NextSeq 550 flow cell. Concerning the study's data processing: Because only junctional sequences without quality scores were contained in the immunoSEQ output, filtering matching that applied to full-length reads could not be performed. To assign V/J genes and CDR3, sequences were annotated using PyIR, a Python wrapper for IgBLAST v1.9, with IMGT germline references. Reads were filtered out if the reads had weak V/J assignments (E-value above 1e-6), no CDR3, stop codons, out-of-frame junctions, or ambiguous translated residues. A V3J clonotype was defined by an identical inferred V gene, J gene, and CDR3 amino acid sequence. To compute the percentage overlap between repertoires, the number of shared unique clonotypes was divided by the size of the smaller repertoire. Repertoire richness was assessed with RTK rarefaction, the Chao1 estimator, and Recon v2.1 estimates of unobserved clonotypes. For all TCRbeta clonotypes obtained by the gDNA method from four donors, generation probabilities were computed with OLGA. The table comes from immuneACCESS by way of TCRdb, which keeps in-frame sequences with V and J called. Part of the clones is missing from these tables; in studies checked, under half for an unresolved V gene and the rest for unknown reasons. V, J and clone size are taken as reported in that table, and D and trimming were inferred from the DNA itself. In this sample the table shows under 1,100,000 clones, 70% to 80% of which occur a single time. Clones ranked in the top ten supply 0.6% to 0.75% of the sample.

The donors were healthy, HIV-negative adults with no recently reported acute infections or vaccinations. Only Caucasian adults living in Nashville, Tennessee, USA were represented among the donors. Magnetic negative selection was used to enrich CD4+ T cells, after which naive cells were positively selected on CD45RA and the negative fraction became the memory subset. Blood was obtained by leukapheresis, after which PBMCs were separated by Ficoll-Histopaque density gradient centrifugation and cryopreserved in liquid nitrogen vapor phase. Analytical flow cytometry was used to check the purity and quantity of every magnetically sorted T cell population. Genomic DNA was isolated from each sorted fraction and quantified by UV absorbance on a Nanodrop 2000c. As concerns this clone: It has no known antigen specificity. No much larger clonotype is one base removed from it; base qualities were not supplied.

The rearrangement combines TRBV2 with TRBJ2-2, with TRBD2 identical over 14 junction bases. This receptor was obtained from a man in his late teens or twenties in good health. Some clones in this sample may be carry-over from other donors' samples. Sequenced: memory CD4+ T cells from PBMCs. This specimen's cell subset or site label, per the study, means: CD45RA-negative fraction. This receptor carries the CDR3 CASRGGLAGVSGELFF. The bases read TGTGCCAGCAGGGGGGGACTAGCGGGAGTATCCGGGGAGCTGTTTTTT.